A single sample is the source of the 29 T cell receptor beta chains below, sequenced in a study of beta chain features in type 1 diabetes. Reverse transcription of all isolated RNA meant that expressed TCRB transcripts were sequenced. TCRdb keeps only in-frame clones here, not all; method: immunoSEQ multiplex PCR. The table lists about 710,000 clones, around 15% of them singletons. The study's findings and limits: Within each of all four CD4+ subsets, Type 1 diabetes patients had TCRB CDR3s that were moderately but significantly shorter.

Their antigen targets remain unknown. Material: naive CD4+ T cells from blood. The receptor set was obtained from a young man with type 1 diabetes.

This clone was observed a handful of times. The chain recombines TRBV5-1 with TRBJ2-3, with TRBD2 identical over 16 bases. The CDR3 runs 18 residues. From germline, CDR1 is SGHRS and CDR2 YFSETQ. Trimming cost V 1 base and J 5 bases; bases outside gene matches: 7. The CDR3 reads CASSLNPGTSGRGDTQYF. DNA for the CDR3: TGCGCCAGCAGCTTGAACCCCGGGACTAGCGGGAGGGGAGATACGCAGTATTTT.

This clone was observed a handful of times. This chain links TRBV28 with TRBJ2-1, with D uncertain. The CDR3 is 15 residues long. Trimming removed 7 bases from V and 1 base from J, with 14 bases in between. Germline CDR1 MDHEN, CDR2 SYDVKM. This CDR3 reads CASIPSGGSYNEQFF. DNA for the CDR3: TGTGCCAGCATCCCCTCTGGCGGTTCCTACAATGAGCAGTTCTTC.

The rearrangement joins TRBV19 to TRBJ1-5, with D uncertain. Germline values: CDR1 LNHDA, CDR2 SQIVND (reference sequence). Trimming cost V 10 bases and J 2 bases, with 18 bases left between them. The CDR3 is 15 residues long. CDR3 sequence reads: CATSSGKVGNQPQHF. CDR3 nucleotides: TGTGCCACCAGTAGTGGAAAGGTGGGCAATCAGCCCCAGCATTTT.

This chain connects TRBV7-2 to TRBJ1-3, with D uncertain. The CDR3 covers 12 residues. CDR1 and CDR2 from the germline V gene are SGHTA and FQGNSA. Trimming took off 6 bases at V and 8 bases at J, with 11 bases between the two ends. The CDR3 protein is CASRLNVDTIYF. CDR3 in DNA: TGTGCCAGCAGGCTCAACGTGGACACCATATATTTT.

The chain joins TRBV2 to TRBJ2-1, with 9 bases fitting TRBD2. Trimming took 6 bases from V and 15 from J; bases not matched to a gene: 6. CDR3 size: 11 residues. CDR1 SNHLY and CDR2 FYNNEI come from the germline V gene. The chain's CDR3 is CASRGTSRRFF. CDR3 bases: TGTGCCAGCAGGGGGACTAGCCGGCGGTTCTTC. The full variable domain, its missing parts supplied by reference TRBV2 and TRBJ2-1, is EPEVTQTPSHQVTQMGQEVILRCVPISNHLYFYWYRQILGQKVEFLVSFYNNEISEKSEIFDDQFSVERPDGSNFTLKIRSTKLEDSAMYFCASRGTSRRFFGPGTRLTVL.

The chain combines TRBV5-4 with TRBJ2-1; no reliable D call. Trimming stripped 3 bases from V and 9 bases from J, with 10 bases between. Germline CDR1 reads SGHNT; CDR2 reads YYREEE (reference sequence). The CDR3 is 12 amino acids. CDR3 sequence: CASSSDFGEQFF. The CDR3 region has the DNA TGTGCCAGCAGCTCCGACTTTGGTGAGCAGTTCTTC. The full variable domain, in which reference TRBV5-4 and TRBJ2-1 provide the parts outside the CDR3, is ETGVTQSPTHLIKTRGQQVTLRCSSQSGHNTVSWYQQALGQGPQFIFQYYREEENGRGNFPPRFSGLQFPNYSSELNVNALELDDSALYLCASSSDFGEQFFGPGTRLTVL.

The rearrangement joins TRBV30 to TRBJ1-1; unclear D gene. V shed 0 bases and J shed 0 bases, with 14 bases lying between them. The CDR3 has 16 amino acids. CDR1 is GTSNPN and CDR2 is SVGIG in the germline V gene (reference sequence). The DNA of the CDR3 is TGTGCCTGGAGTGTACGCCCGGACCCAGTGAACACTGAAGCTTTCTTT. Its protein is CAWSVRPDPVNTEAFF.

This rearrangement joins TRBV5-1 to TRBJ2-7, with 9 bases aligning to TRBD1. This CDR3 is built from 15 residues. The junction had 7 bases not matched to a gene; V was cut back by 3 bases and J by 3 bases. Germline-derived CDR1 and CDR2 are SGHRS and YFSETQ. DNA of the CDR3: TGCGCCAGCAGCTGGGGACAGGGAGTAAACTACGAGCAGTACTTC. Amino acids: CASSWGQGVNYEQYF.

This clone was seen more than once but under ten times. This chain connects TRBV5-1 to TRBJ2-7; D is possibly TRBD1 or TRBD2 (5 bases each). This CDR3 has 13 amino acids. V lost 1 base and J lost 7, with 12 bases in between. Germline CDR1 is SGHRS and CDR2 is YFSETQ. CDR3 sequence (DNA): TGCGCCAGCAGCTTGTCGGGGCCGGGAGAGCAGTACTTC. It translates to CASSLSGPGEQYF.

V is TRBV18 and J is TRBJ1-2; D perhaps matches TRBD1 (5 bases). In germline, CDR1 is KGHSH, CDR2 LQKENI. The CDR3 consists of 17 residues. Trimming took 2 bases from V and 5 from J, leaving 21 bases between them. In DNA, the CDR3 is TGTGCCAGCTCACCAAACGGGGACTTCCCAGGTGTTTATGGCTACACCTTC. Encoded protein: CASSPNGDFPGVYGYTF.

This clone was counted between two and nine times. The V call is TRBV2, the J call TRBJ1-5; tentative D call: TRBD1 (6 bases). CDR1 is SNHLY and CDR2 is FYNNEI in the germline V gene. Trimming pared 6 bases from V and 2 bases from J, leaving 20 bases between. The CDR3 sequence is 17 residues long. CDR3 in DNA: TGTGCCAGCAGGGCCCTCAGGGGAGGTGCGGGCAATCAGCCCCAGCATTTT. This gives the protein CASRALRGGAGNQPQHF.

This clone showed up just a few times. Within the sample, other DNA sequences also encode this same CDR3. This chain uses TRBV30 with TRBJ1-5, with D possibly TRBD1 on 5 matching bases. This CDR3 comprises 13 residues. V lost 1 base and J 2 bases, leaving 6 bases between the germline ends. From germline, CDR1 is GTSNPN and CDR2 SVGIG (reference sequence). The CDR3 sequence is CAWSGGGNQPQHF. CDR3 coding DNA: TGTGCCTGGAGTGGAGGGGGCAATCAGCCCCAGCATTTT.

This clone turned up a few times. V usage is TRBV6-5 and J usage is TRBJ1-2; D is unclear. V lost 3 bases and J 1 base, leaving 9 bases between the germline ends. Germline V lookup: CDR1 MNHEY, CDR2 SVGAGI. CDR3 length: 14 residues. The CDR3 reads CASSYLNSNYGYTF. For the CDR3, the DNA is TGTGCCAGCAGTTATCTGAACAGTAACTATGGCTACACCTTC.

This clone was found a few times. The chain recombines TRBV9 with TRBJ2-3; 11 bases are shared with TRBD2. Germline lookup yields CDR1 SGDLS and CDR2 YYNGEE. The CDR3 consists of 15 residues. V gave up 3 bases and J gave up 3 bases; unmatched junction bases: 3. CDR3 nucleotides: TGTGCCAGCAGCGACCCTAGCGGGGGGACAGATACGCAGTATTTT. It yields the protein CASSDPSGGTDTQYF.

V usage is TRBV14 and J usage is TRBJ2-3; 9 bases agree with TRBD1. V trimming: 1 base; J trimming: 4 bases; junction bases outside the gene matches: 6. This CDR3 is 16 amino acids long. Germline V gives CDR1 SGHDN, CDR2 FVKESK. The CDR3 spells CASSQARQGGPDTQYF. CDR3 DNA: TGTGCCAGCAGCCAAGCCCGACAGGGGGGGCCAGATACGCAGTATTTT.

This chain links TRBV19 with TRBJ2-2, with D tentatively TRBD2 (6 bases). The CDR3 covers 14 residues. The germline V and J ends were trimmed by 4 bases and 6 bases, with 12 bases remaining between them. Germline assignment: CDR1 LNHDA and CDR2 SQIVND (reference sequence). CDR3: CASSNGLAPGELFF. CDR3 bases: TGTGCCAGTAGTAATGGGCTAGCGCCCGGGGAGCTGTTTTTT.

The rearrangement links TRBV6-5 to TRBJ1-1, with a possible D match to TRBD1 (6 bases). The CDR3 is 12 residues long. V shed 5 bases and J shed 10 bases, with 14 bases lying between them. The V gene's germline CDR1 is MNHEY and CDR2 SVGAGI. The CDR3: CASSRDDRLAFF. In nucleotides, the CDR3 is TGTGCCAGCAGTCGAGACGACAGGTTAGCTTTCTTT.

The chain employs TRBV9 and TRBJ2-6; no definite D call. The CDR3 sequence is 14 residues long. V was cut by 0 bases and J by 6 bases, with 7 bases left in between. Per germline, CDR1 SGDLS and CDR2 YYNGEE. The CDR3 loop is CASSVDLKANVLTF. The CDR3 region has the DNA TGTGCCAGCAGCGTAGATCTGAAGGCCAACGTCCTGACTTTC.

V gene TRBV2 combines with J gene TRBJ2-5; 11 bases map to TRBD2. This CDR3 comprises 16 residues. Trimming at V came to 2 bases and at J to 5 bases, leaving 7 bases not matched to a gene. Germline CDR1 and CDR2: SNHLY and FYNNEI. The CDR3 sequence: CASSEISGRAAETQYF. CDR3 DNA sequence: TGTGCCAGCAGTGAAATTAGCGGGAGGGCCGCCGAGACCCAGTACTTC. The full variable domain, in which reference TRBV2 and TRBJ2-5 provide the parts outside the CDR3, is EPEVTQTPSHQVTQMGQEVILRCVPISNHLYFYWYRQILGQKVEFLVSFYNNEISEKSEIFDDQFSVERPDGSNFTLKIRSTKLEDSAMYFCASSEISGRAAETQYFGPGTRLLVL.

The CDR3 region is CASSSVGLASYNEQFF. CDR3 DNA: TGTGCCAGCAGCTCTGTTGGTTTAGCGTCCTACAATGAGCAGTTCTTC. The chain links TRBV13 to TRBJ2-1; D may be TRBD2 (5 bases). Trimming left V 4 bases short and J 1 base short, with 14 bases between. This CDR3 spans 16 amino acids. Germline-derived CDR1 and CDR2 are PRHDT and FYEKMQ (reference sequence).

This clone was observed a handful of times. J is TRBJ1-2 and V is TRBV4-1, with D uncertain. The CDR3 is 15 residues long. Germline V gives CDR1 MGHRA, CDR2 YSYEKL. V was shortened by 0 bases and J by 2 bases, with 10 bases between the two germline ends. In DNA form, the CDR3 reads TGCGCCAGCAGCCAAGATATTGGCCCGAACTATGGCTACACCTTC. Translating gives CASSQDIGPNYGYTF.

The chain carries TRBV27 and TRBJ2-1, with TRBD2 identical over 13 bases. CDR1 and CDR2 (germline): MNHEY, SMNVEV (reference sequence). This CDR3 spans 15 amino acids. Germline trimming cut 5 bases from V and 7 bases from J; bases unmatched to any gene: 5. The CDR3 DNA reads TGTGCCAGCAGTCGGACTAGCGGGAGTTGGAATGAGCAGTTCTTC. Its translation is CASSRTSGSWNEQFF.

This clone appeared a few times. The chain joins TRBV19 to TRBJ2-3; possible D gene TRBD1, 6 bases. This CDR3 is built from 13 residues. The V gene's germline CDR1 is LNHDA and CDR2 SQIVND (reference sequence). The V gene lost 5 bases and the J gene lost 4 bases, with 10 bases spanning the gap. CDR3 sequence (DNA): TGTGCCAGTAGTCTAGCAGGGGCAGATACGCAGTATTTT. It yields the protein CASSLAGADTQYF.

This clone came up a few times. V is TRBV7-2 and J is TRBJ2-7, with TRBD1 identical over 10 bases. CDR1 and CDR2 from the germline V gene are SGHTA and FQGNSA. CDR3 length: 15 amino acids. V gave up 6 bases and J gave up 3 bases; unmatched junction bases: 8. CDR3 region: CASRPTGQGHYEQYF. The CDR3 DNA reads TGTGCCAGCAGACCAACGGGACAGGGGCACTACGAGCAGTACTTC.

A few counts support this clone. The J gene is TRBJ2-2, the V gene TRBV19, with D unclear. The CDR3 contains 15 residues. Germline-derived CDR1 and CDR2 are LNHDA and SQIVND (reference sequence). Trimming shortened V by 7 bases and J by 6 bases, and 18 bases separated the two germline ends. The CDR3 region is CASTHASRLPGELFF. As DNA, the CDR3 is TGTGCCAGTACCCATGCCTCTCGGTTGCCCGGGGAGCTGTTTTTT.

The V and J genes are TRBV19 and TRBJ1-1, with a weak D call TRBD1 (5 bases). The CDR3 sequence is 14 residues long. CDR1 is LNHDA and CDR2 is SQIVND in the germline V gene (reference sequence). V was cut by 5 bases and J by 1 base, with 11 bases left in between. CDR3 in DNA: TGTGCCAGTAGTGGGACGATATCGAACACTGAAGCTTTCTTT. This gives the protein CASSGTISNTEAFF.

The V gene is TRBV7-2, the J gene TRBJ1-6; D perhaps matches TRBD1 (6 bases). Germline values: CDR1 SGHTA, CDR2 FQGNSA. V gave up 3 bases and J gave up 10 bases, with 16 bases separating them. CDR3 length: 15 amino acids. CDR3 coding DNA: TGTGCCAGCAGCTTCCCGGACAGAAGAGTGTCACCCCTCCACTTT. This sequence encodes CASSFPDRRVSPLHF.

This clone turned up a few times. The junction and the germline gene differ at one end; a read error may be behind it. V is TRBV7-6 and J is TRBJ2-7, with D tentatively TRBD2 (5 bases). This CDR3 spans 15 amino acids. CDR1 and CDR2 from the germline V gene are SGHVS and FNYEAQ. This CDR3 reads CASTLSPGVSYEQYF. The DNA of the CDR3 is TGTGCCAGCACCTTAAGCCCCGGGGTATCCTACGAGCAGTACTTC. Full variable domain (remainder filled in from reference TRBV7-6 and TRBJ2-7): GAGVSQSPRYKVTKRGQDVALRCDPISGHVSLYWYRQALGQGPEFLTYFNYEAQQDKSGLPNDRFSAERPEGSISTLTIQRTEQRDSAMYRCASTLSPGVSYEQYFGPGTRLTVT.

This clone has only a few counts. V usage is TRBV9 and J usage is TRBJ2-1, with a possible D match to TRBD2 (6 bases). V was trimmed by 4 bases and J by 1 base, leaving 12 bases between them. The CDR3 loop spans 15 amino acids. From germline, CDR1 is SGDLS and CDR2 YYNGEE. CDR3 DNA: TGTGCCAGCAGCTTACGACTAGAATCCTACAATGAGCAGTTCTTC. Amino acids: CASSLRLESYNEQFF.